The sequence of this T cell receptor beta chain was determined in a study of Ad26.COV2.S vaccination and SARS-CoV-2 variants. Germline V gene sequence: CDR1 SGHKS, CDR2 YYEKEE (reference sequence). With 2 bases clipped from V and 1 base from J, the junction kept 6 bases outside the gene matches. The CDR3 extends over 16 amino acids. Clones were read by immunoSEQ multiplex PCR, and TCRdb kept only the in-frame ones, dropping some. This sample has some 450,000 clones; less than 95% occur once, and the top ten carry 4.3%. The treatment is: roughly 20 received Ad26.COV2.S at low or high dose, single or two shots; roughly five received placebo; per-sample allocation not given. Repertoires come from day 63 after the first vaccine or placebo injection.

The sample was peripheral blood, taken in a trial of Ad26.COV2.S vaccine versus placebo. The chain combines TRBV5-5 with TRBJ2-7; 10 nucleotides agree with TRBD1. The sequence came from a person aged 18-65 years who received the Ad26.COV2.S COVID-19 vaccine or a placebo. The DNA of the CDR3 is TGTGCCAGCAGCTTTGGACAGGGGGTTTTTTCCTACGAGCAGTACTTC. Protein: CASSFGQGVFSYEQYF.